The TCR beta chain described here comes from a study of technical replicates of blood from several donors. Measured with immunoSEQ multiplex PCR; TCRdb has only the in-frame clones, and not every one. Among 100,000 or so clones listed, just over 95% were seen once. The CDR3 consists of 12 residues. Germline V gene data show CDR1 as SEHNR and CDR2 as FQNEAQ (reference sequence). Trimming stripped 2 bases from V and 8 bases from J, with 7 bases between. The chain recombines TRBV7-9 with TRBJ1-5, with unresolved D. The clonotype was recovered from a human donor in good health. Material for sequencing was T cells isolated from PBMCs. The CDR3 DNA reads TGTGCCAGCAGCTTATACCAGGAGCCCCAGCATTTT. Translation: CASSLYQEPQHF.